This TCR beta chain was sequenced during a study of OX40 agonist ivuxolimab in advanced cancers. At the level of the whole study: Ivuxolimab was an agonistic, fully human IgG2 monoclonal antibody directed against OX40 (CD134), a costimulatory receptor. Intravenous ivuxolimab was administered to patients every 2 weeks at six dose levels: 0.01, 0.1, 0.3, 1.5, 3 and 10 mg/kg. Of the roughly 51 patients in dose escalation, about 20 had hepatocellular carcinoma, some 15 had melanoma, 9 had renal cell carcinoma and 9 had head and neck cancer. In the dose-escalation cohort, 75% to 85% of patients were male, and the mean age was roughly 56 years with a range of about 23 to 79. Prior anti-PD-1, anti-PD-L1 or anti-CTLA-4 therapy was permitted, and checkpoint inhibitors had been received by about 37% of dose-escalation patients. Partial responses occurred in three dose-escalation patients: two with cutaneous melanoma and one with hepatocellular carcinoma. The purpose of peripheral TCRbeta sequencing was to test whether ivuxolimab changed TCR sequence diversity and led to clonal T-cell expansion. The monotherapy dose-escalation portion (N of about 57 patients) of the phase I ivuxolimab trial is reported in the paper. What the authors observed across the whole study: In the 0.1-3.0 mg/kg groups, partial responders had among the lowest normalized peripheral clonal expansion, particularly in CD8+ T cells. At doses from 0.1 to 3.0 mg/kg, clonal expansion was seen in both CD4+ and CD8+ blood T cells between baseline and week 6. Low levels of normalized T-cell clonal expansion were also seen in some patients who did not respond. The antigen specificity of the peripheral T cells that underwent clonal expansion was not determined. After ivuxolimab, CD8+ T cells had more expanded clones than CD4+ T cells on average.

Genomic DNA was isolated from the sorted cells so that the TCRbeta CDR3 region could be sequenced. The immunoSEQ Assay was used to sequence the TCRbeta CDR3 regions. TCRdb provides this immuneACCESS table in a form limited to in-frame rearrangements. Some clones are lacking; in checked studies, under half of them reflect an unresolved V gene, and why the rest are absent is not known. The sample table lists around 67,000 clones, about 85% of them with a count of one. The ten largest clones add up to 2% to 2.5% of the sample. Patients with autoimmune disease history or receiving systemic immunosuppression were excluded from the trial. In every dose cohort, peripheral blood was drawn for TCR sequencing at baseline, cycle 4 day 1, and cycle 7 day 1. Samples were obtained from an open-label, multicenter, first-in-human phase I dose-escalation trial of ivuxolimab. Adults with locally advanced or metastatic melanoma, renal cell, hepatocellular, or head and neck squamous cell carcinoma were enrolled in the trial. Before TCR sequencing, CD4+ T cells and CD8+ T cells from peripheral blood were sorted into separate populations.

About this clone: Its binding antigen is unknown. Qualities for individual bases were not recorded, and no much larger clone is one base off.

V and J are trimmed by 5 bases and 6 bases, and the gene matches miss 9 bases of the junction. The CDR3 contains 14 residues, cysteine and phenylalanine counted. Kept here is only the CDR3 DNA, which spans 42 bases and is read in frame from base 1. CDR1 SEHNR and CDR2 FQNEAQ were looked up in the germline V gene (reference sequence). The chain is made from TRBV7-9 and TRBJ1-2, with 7 central nucleotides matching TRBD1. This receptor was identified in an adult with an advanced solid tumor such as melanoma, head and neck, liver or kidney cancer. This specimen consisted of CD4+ or CD8+ T cells sorted from blood, obtained in a trial of the OX40 agonist ivuxolimab. The sequence in DNA is TGTGCCAGCAGCCCCACACTAGGGGGCAATGGCTACACCTTC. This gives the protein CASSPTLGGNGYTF.